This TCR beta chain was identified during a study of blood T cell repertoires in COVID-19. Turning to the study itself: In each case, the material was cDNA or gDNA derived from T cells, B-cell-depleted T cells, or PBMCs.

Libraries were prepared by immunoSEQ multiplex PCR; TCRdb keeps only in-frame clonotypes and omits some of them. This table holds about 15,000 clones, 85% to 95% found once. This receptor was identified in a human donor with active COVID-19. The donor label of this sample is uncertain. Sequencing used peripheral blood.

The CDR3 here is CASLGQTHQPQHF. The CDR3, as DNA: TGTGCCAGCCTCGGACAGACCCATCAGCCCCAGCATTTT. This sequence joins TRBV19 and TRBJ1-5; TRBD1 is a possible D gene (6 bases). The CDR3 runs 13 residues. The germline gives CDR1 LNHDA, CDR2 SQIVND (reference sequence). V shed 9 bases and J shed 5 bases, with 14 bases lying between them.